This paragraph covers one T cell receptor beta chain sequence. Its antigen is not identified. Both 60 Vbeta primers and 13 Jbeta primers went into the PCR. Profiled with immunoSEQ multiplex PCR; TCRdb holds only in-frame clones, not every one. The sample lists around 100,000 clones; 50% to 70% were seen once. Donors were ostensibly healthy at sampling, although undocumented immune exposures were probable. The sample originates from a study of cytomegalovirus exposure and HLA in healthy donors. Study results and limitations: Researchers reported from a later analysis that most CMV-associated TCR beta chains appeared HLA-restricted. There were 150 to 200 TCR beta chains listed as cytomegalovirus-associated. A later analysis appeared to link common viral pathogens to several of the most significant clusters.

The V segment lost 4 bases and the J segment 5 bases; nucleotides outside the gene matches: 10. Germline V lookup: CDR1 MGHDK, CDR2 SYGVNS. CDR3 length: 15 amino acids. The clonotype originates from a human donor in good health. The chain is built from TRBV25-1 and TRBJ2-5; 7 nucleotides line up with TRBD1. Sequenced input: PBMCs. In DNA form, the CDR3 reads TGTGCCAGCAGTGGGGTGACAGGGTGGGGGGAGACCCAGTACTTC. It yields the protein CASSGVTGWGETQYF. The full variable domain, rest sourced from reference TRBV25-1 and TRBJ2-5, is EADIYQTPRYLVIGTGKKITLECSQTMGHDKMYWYQQDPGMELHLIHYSYGVNSTEKGDLSSESTVSRIRTEHFPLTLESARPSHTSQYLCASSGVTGWGETQYFGPGTRLLVL.